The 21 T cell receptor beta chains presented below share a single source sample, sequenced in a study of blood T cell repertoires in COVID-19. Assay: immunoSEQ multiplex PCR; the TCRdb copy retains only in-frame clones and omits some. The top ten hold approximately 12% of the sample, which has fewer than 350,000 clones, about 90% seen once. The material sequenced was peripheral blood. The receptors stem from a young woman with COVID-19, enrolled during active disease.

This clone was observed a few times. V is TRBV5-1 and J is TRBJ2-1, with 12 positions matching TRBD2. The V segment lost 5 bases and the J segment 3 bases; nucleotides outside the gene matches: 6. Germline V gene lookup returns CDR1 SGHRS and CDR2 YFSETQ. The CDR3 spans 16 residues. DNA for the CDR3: TGCGCCAGCAGTCGGACTAGCGGGACGGGCTACAATGAGCAGTTCTTC. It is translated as CASSRTSGTGYNEQFF.

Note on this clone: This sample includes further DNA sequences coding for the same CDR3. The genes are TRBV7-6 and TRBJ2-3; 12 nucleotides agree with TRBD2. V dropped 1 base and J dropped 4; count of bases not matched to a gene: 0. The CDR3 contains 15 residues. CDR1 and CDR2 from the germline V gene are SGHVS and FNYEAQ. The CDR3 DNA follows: TGTGCCAGCAGCTTAGGACTAGCGGGGGCAGATACGCAGTATTTT. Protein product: CASSLGLAGADTQYF.

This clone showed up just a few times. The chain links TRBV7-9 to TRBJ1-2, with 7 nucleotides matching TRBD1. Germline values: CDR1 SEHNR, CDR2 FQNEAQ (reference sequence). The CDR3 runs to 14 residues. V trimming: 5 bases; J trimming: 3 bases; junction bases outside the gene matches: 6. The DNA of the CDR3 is TGTGCCAGCAGCCCTCGACAGGGATACTATGGCTACACCTTC. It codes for CASSPRQGYYGYTF.

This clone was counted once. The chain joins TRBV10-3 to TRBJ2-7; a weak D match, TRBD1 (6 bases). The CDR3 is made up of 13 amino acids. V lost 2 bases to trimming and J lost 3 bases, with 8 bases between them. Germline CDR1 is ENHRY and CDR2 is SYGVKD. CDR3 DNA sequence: TGTGCCATCAGTGAGGGACAGAGCTACGAGCAGTACTTC. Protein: CAISEGQSYEQYF.

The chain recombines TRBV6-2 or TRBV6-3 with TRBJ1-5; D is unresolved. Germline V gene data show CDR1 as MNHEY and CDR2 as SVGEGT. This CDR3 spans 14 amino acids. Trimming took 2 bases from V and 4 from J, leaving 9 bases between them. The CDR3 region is CASSYLQKNQPQHF. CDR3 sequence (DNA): TGTGCCAGCAGTTACCTACAGAAGAATCAGCCCCAGCATTTT.

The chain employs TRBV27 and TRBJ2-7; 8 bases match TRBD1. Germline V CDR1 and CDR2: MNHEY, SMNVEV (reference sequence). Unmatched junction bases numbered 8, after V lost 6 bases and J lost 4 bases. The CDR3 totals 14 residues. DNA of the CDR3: TGTGCCAGCAGCTTGGACAGGGCTGCGTACGAGCAGTACTTC. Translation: CASSLDRAAYEQYF.

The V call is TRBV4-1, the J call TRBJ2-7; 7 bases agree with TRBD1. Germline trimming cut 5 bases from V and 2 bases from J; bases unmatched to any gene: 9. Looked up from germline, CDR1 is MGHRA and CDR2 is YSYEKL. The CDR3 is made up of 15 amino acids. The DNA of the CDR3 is TGCGCCAGCAGCTGGGATCAGGGGGACGCCTACGAGCAGTACTTC. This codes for CASSWDQGDAYEQYF.

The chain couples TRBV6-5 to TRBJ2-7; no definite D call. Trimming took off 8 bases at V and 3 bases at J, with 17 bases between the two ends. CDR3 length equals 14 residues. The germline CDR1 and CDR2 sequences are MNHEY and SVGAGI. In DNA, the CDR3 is TGTGCCAGCGCCCCTCCGGGTCCGTTCTACGAGCAGTACTTC. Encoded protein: CASAPPGPFYEQYF.

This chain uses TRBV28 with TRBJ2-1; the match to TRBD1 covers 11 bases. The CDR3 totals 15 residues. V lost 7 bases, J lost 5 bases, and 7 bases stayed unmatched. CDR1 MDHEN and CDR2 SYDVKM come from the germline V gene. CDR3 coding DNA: TGTGCCAGCATTGGGCCGGGACAGGGGGACAATGAGCAGTTCTTC. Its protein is CASIGPGQGDNEQFF.

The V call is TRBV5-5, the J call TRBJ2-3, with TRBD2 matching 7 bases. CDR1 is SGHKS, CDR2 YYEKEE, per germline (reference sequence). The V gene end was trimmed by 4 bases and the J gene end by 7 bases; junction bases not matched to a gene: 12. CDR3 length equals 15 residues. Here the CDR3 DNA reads TGTGCCAGCAGCAGCGGGACCCAGGAGGGAAATACGCAGTATTTT. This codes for CASSSGTQEGNTQYF.

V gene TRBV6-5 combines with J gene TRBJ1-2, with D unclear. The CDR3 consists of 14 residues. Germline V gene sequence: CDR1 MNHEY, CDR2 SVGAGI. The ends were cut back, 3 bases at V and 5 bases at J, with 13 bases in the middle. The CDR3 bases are TGTGCCAGCAGTTATAGGCAGGACTTTTATGGCTACACCTTC. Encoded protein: CASSYRQDFYGYTF.

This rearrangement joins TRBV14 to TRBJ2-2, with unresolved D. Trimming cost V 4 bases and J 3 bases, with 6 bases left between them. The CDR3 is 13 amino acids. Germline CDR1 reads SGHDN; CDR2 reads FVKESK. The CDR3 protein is CASSRQDTGELFF. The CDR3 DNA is TGTGCCAGCAGCCGCCAGGACACCGGGGAGCTGTTTTTT.

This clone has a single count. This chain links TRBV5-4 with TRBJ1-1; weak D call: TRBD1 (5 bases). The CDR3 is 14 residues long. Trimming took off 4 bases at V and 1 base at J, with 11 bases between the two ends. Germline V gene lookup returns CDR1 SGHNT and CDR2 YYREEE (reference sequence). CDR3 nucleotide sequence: TGTGCCAGCAGCCCGGAAGGGGAGAACACTGAAGCTTTCTTT. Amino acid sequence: CASSPEGENTEAFF.

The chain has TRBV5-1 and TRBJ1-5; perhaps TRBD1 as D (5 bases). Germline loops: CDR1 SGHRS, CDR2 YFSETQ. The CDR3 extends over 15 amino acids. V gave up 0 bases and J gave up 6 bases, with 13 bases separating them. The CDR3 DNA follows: TGCGCCAGCAGCTTGGAGGGGATGGAAACTCAGCCCCAGCATTTT. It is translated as CASSLEGMETQPQHF.

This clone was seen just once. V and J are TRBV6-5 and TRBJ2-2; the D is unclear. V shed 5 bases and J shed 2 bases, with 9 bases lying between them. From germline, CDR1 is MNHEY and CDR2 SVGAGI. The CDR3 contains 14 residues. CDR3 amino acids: CASSPLLNTGELFF. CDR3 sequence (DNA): TGTGCCAGCAGTCCGCTCCTAAACACCGGGGAGCTGTTTTTT.

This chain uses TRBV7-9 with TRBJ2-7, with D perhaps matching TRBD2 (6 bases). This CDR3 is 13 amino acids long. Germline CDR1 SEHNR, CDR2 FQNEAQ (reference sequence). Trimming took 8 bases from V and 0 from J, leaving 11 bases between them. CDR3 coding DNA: TGTGCCAGCCGGGAGCGGAGCTCCTACGAGCAGTACTTC. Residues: CASRERSSYEQYF.

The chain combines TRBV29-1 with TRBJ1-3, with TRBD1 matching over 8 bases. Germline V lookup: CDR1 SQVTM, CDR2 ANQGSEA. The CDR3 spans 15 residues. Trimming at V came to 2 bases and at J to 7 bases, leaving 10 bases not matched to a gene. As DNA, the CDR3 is TGCAGCGTTGAAATCAAGACAGGGGCTAGGAACACCATATATTTT. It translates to CSVEIKTGARNTIYF. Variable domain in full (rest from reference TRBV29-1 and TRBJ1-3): SAVISQKPSRDICQRGTSLTIQCQVDSQVTMMFWYRQQPGQSLTLIATANQGSEATYESGFVIDKFPISRPNLTFSTLTVSNMSPEDSSIYLCSVEIKTGARNTIYFGEGSWLTVV.

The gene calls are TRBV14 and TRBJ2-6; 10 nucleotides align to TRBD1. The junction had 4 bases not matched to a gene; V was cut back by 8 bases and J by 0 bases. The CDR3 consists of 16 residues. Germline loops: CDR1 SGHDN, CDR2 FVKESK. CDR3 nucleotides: TGTGCCAGCGCCCGGGACAGGGGCTCTGGGGCCAACGTCCTGACTTTC. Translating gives CASARDRGSGANVLTF.

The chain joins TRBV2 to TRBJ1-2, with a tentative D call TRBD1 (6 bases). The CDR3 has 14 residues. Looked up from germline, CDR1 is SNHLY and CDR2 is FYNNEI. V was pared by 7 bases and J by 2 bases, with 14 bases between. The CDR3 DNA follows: TGTGCCAGCAACCCCCGGGACATGAACTATGGCTACACCTTC. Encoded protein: CASNPRDMNYGYTF.

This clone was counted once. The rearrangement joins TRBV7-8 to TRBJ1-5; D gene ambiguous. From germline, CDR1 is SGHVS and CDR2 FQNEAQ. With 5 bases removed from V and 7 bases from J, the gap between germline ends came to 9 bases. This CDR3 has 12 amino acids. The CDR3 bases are TGTGCCAGCAGCCTGTTGGGCCAGCCCCAGCATTTT. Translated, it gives CASSLLGQPQHF.

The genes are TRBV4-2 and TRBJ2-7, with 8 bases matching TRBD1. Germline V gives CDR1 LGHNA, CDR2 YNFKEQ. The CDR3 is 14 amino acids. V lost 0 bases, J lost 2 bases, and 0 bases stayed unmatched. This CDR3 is CASSQETGAYEQYF. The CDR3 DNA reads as TGTGCCAGCAGCCAAGAGACAGGGGCCTACGAGCAGTACTTC.